This TCR beta chain was identified in a study of intratumoral heterogeneity in liver cancer. Some background on the complete study: Across the full approximately 14-patient cohort, most patients were male and the median age was roughly 63 years. To investigate intratumor heterogeneity, the study integrated RNA-seq, DNA sequencing, TCR-seq and SNP array data drawn from multiple regions of hepatocellular carcinoma specimens. The full cohort included approximately 71 multiregional samples from 14 HCC patients, consisting of roughly 49 tumoral regions and approximately 20 adjacent nontumoral regions. The investigation overall reported the following: Limitations acknowledged by the authors included a relatively low number of patients and under-sampled representation of tumor-infiltrating lymphocytes.

On this clone: This clone's antigen is unknown. No much larger clone is present one base from it, and per-base qualities are unavailable.

TCR beta chain CDR3 regions were sequenced from genomic DNA using the immunoSEQ assay. Primers annealing to V and J segments amplified rearranged VDJ segments. In the source study's methods: The ImmunoSeq Analyzer software was used to calculate clonality and richness metrics. Clones with differential abundance between regions were identified with Fisher's exact test combined with a beta-binomial method for additional stringency. The clones in this table, taken by TCRdb from immuneACCESS, are in-frame only. Not every clone is retained; where verified, under half of the shortfall comes from an unresolved V gene, and the cause of the rest is unknown. From that table come the V and J calls and clone size; the DNA was used to work out D and trimming. This sample holds tens of thousands of clones; 73% were observed only once. Of the sample, roughly 15% falls within the top ten clones. V loses 0 bases of germline sequence and J loses 5 bases, and the interval between the two ends is 7 bases. CDR1 and CDR2 are drawn from the germline V gene (reference sequence): LNHDA, SQIVND. The CDR3 contains 13 residues, cysteine and phenylalanine counted. Just the 39-base CDR3 DNA is kept, in frame starting at base 1.

Early-stage hepatocellular carcinoma was present in all patients, and no therapy was administered to any patient before surgical resection. None of the sampled areas showed macroscopic evidence of necrosis or hemorrhage. Multiple regions from a couple of patients were subjected to TCR sequencing (ImmunoSeq). Each frozen resection tissue sample was taken at least 1 cm away from every other sample. Samples labelled N came from nontumoral liver tissue adjacent to the tumor. Genomic DNA was isolated from bulk tissue with the DNeasy blood and tissue kit. In this chain, TRBV19 is recombined with TRBJ2-5; the D gene is perhaps TRBD2, on 6 matching bases. This receptor was identified in a woman aged 65 to 85 with hepatocellular carcinoma. Sequenced material: tumor-adjacent normal tissue, taken before any cancer treatment. The nucleotides are TGTGCCAGTAGTATAGATGGGGGGGAGACCCAGTACTTC. Its translation is CASSIDGGETQYF. With the portions outside the CDR3 filled from the reference TRBV19 and TRBJ2-5 genes, the complete variable region becomes DGGITQSPKYLFRKEGQNVTLSCEQNLNHDAMYWYRQDPGQGLRLIYYSQIVNDFQKGDIAEGYSVSREKKESFPLTVTSAQKNPTAFYLCASSIDGGETQYFGPGTRLLVL.